This TCR beta chain was profiled in a study of CD4 T cells in relation to SARS-CoV-2 and coronaviruses. The unexposed donors gave CD4+ T cells in about 2010-2019, prior to COVID-19. After roughly 9 days of culture, CD4+ T cells were isolated. The CDR3 runs to 13 residues. Germline-derived CDR1 and CDR2 are MNHEY and SVGAGI. The germline V and J ends were trimmed by 2 bases and 3 bases, with 7 bases remaining between them. TCRdb keeps only in-frame clones here, not all; method: immunoSEQ multiplex PCR. The repertoire consists of 15,000 or so clones, with approximately 80% occurring once and the leading ten covering 11%. This clone was counted a few times. Its cognate antigen is unknown.

The chain carries TRBV6-5 and TRBJ1-2; D may be TRBD1 (5 bases). Sequenced input: CD4+ T cells from PBMCs, cultured in vitro. This receptor was obtained from a human donor in good health. This CDR3 reads CASSYGAHYGYTF. The CDR3 region has the DNA TGTGCCAGCAGTTACGGGGCGCACTATGGCTACACCTTC.